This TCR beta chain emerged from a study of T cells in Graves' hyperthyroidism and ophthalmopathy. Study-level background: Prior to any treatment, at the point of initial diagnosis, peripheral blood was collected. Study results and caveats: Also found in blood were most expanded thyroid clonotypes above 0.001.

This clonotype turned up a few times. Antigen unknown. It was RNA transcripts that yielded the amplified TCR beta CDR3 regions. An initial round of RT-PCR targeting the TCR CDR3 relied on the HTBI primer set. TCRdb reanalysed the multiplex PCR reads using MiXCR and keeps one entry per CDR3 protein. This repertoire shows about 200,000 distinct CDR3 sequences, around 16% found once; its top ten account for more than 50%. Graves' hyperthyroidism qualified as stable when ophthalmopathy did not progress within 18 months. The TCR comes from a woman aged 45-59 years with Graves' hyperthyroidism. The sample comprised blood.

The CDR3 here is CGLEGDRVLGKGHHNEQFF. CDR3 nucleotides: TGCGGATTAGAGGGGGACAGGGTACTGGGGAAGGGGCATCACAATGAGCAGTTCTTC. The V gene is TRBV20-1, the J gene TRBJ2-1; TRBD1 agrees at 9 bases. The germline gives CDR1 DFQATT, CDR2 SNEGSKA (reference sequence). This CDR3 is built from 19 residues.